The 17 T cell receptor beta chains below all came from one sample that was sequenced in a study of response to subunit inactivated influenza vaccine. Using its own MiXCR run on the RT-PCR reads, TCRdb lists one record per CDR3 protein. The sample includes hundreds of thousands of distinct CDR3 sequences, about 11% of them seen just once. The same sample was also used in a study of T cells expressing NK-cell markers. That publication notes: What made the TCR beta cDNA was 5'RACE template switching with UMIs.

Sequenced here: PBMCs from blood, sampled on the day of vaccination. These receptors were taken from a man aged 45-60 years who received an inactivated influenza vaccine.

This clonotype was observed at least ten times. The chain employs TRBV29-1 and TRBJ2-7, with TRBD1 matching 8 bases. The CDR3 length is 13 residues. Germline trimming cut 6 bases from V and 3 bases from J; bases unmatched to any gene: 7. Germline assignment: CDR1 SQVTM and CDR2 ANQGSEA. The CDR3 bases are TGCAGCGTGAGTTCCGGACAGGGCTACGAGCAGTACTTC. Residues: CSVSSGQGYEQYF.

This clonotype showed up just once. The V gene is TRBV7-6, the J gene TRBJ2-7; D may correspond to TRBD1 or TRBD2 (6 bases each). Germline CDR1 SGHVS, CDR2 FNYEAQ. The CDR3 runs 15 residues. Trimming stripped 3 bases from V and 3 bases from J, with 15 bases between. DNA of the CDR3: TGTGCCAGCAGCTTTGGCGGGACACCGGGCTACGAGCAGTACTTC. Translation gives CASSFGGTPGYEQYF.

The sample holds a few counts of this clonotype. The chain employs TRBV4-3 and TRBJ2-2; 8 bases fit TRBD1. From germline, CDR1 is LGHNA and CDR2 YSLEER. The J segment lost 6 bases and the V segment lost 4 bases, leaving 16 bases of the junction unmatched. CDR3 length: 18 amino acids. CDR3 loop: CASSRATHWDRKAGELFF. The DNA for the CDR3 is TGCGCCAGCAGCCGGGCTACTCATTGGGACAGGAAGGCCGGGGAGCTGTTTTTT.

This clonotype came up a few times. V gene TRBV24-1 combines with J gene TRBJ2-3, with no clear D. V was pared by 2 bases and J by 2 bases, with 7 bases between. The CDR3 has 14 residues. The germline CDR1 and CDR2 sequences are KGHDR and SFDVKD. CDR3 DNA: TGTGCCACCAGTGATTCGGTATTCACAGATACGCAGTATTTT. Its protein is CATSDSVFTDTQYF.

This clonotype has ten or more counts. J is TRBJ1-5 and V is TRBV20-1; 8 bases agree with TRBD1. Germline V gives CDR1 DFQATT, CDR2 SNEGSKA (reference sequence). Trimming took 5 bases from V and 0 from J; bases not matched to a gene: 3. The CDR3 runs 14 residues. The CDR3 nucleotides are TGCAGTGCTTACAGGGGGAGTAGCAATCAGCCCCAGCATTTT. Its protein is CSAYRGSSNQPQHF.

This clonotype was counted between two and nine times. The CDR3 spells CASSEFGGPYEQYF. As DNA, the CDR3 is TGTGCCAGCAGTGAATTCGGGGGACCCTACGAGCAGTACTTC. The rearrangement uses TRBV25-1 and TRBJ2-7, with D perhaps matching TRBD2 (6 bases). Germline lookup yields CDR1 MGHDK and CDR2 SYGVNS. The length of the CDR3 is 14 residues. Trimming shortened V by 1 base and J by 2 bases, and 9 bases separated the two germline ends.

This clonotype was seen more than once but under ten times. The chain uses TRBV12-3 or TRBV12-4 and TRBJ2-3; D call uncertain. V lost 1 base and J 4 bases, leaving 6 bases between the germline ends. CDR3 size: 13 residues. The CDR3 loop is CASSLGAADTQYF. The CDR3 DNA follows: TGTGCCAGCAGTTTAGGGGCGGCAGATACGCAGTATTTT.

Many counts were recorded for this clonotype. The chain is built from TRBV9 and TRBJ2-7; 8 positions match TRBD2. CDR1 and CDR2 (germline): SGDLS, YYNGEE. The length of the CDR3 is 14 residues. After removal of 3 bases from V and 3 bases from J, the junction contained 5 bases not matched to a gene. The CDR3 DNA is TGTGCCAGCAGCGAAGCGGGGGCGAACTACGAGCAGTACTTC. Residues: CASSEAGANYEQYF.

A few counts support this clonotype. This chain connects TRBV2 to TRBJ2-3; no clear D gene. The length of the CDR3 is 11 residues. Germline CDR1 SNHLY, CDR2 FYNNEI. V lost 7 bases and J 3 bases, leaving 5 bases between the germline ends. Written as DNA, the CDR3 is TGTGCCAGCACAGTTACAGATACGCAGTATTTT. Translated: CASTVTDTQYF.

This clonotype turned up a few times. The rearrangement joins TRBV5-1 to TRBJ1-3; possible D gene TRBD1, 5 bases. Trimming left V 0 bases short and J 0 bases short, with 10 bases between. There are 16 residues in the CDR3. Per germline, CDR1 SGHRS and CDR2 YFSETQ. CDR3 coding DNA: TGCGCCAGCAGCTTGGTGCCCGGGGGCTCTGGAAACACCATATATTTT. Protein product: CASSLVPGGSGNTIYF.

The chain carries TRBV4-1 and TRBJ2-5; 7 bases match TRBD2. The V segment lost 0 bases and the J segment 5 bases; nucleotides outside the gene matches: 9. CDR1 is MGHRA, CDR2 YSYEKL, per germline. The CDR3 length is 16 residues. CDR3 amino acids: CASSQDIAGQFETQYF. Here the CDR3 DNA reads TGCGCCAGCAGCCAAGATATAGCGGGCCAGTTCGAGACCCAGTACTTC.

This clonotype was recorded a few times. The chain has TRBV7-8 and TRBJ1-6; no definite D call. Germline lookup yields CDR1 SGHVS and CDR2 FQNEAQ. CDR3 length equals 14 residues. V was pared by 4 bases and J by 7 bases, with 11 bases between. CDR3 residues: CASSSLGFNSPLHF. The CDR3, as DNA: TGTGCCAGCAGCTCGTTGGGGTTCAATTCACCCCTCCACTTT.

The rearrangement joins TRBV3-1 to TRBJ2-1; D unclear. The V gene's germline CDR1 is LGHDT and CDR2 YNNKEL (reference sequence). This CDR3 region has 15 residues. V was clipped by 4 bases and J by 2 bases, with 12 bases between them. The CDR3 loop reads CASSPLRAPYNEQFF. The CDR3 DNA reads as TGTGCCAGCAGCCCCCTTCGGGCTCCCTACAATGAGCAGTTCTTC.

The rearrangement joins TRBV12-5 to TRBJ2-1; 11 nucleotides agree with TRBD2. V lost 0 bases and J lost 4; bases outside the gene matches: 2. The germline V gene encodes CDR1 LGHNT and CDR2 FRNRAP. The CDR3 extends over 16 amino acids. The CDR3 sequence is CASGLVLAGEYNEQFF. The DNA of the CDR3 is TGTGCTAGTGGTTTGGTACTAGCGGGAGAATACAATGAGCAGTTCTTC.

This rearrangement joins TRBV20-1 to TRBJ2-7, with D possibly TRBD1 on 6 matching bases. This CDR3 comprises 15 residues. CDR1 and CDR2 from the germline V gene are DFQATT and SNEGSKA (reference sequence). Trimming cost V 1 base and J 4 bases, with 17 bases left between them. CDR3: CSARGIPGHDYEQYF. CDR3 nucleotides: TGCAGTGCTAGAGGAATCCCGGGACACGATTACGAGCAGTACTTC.

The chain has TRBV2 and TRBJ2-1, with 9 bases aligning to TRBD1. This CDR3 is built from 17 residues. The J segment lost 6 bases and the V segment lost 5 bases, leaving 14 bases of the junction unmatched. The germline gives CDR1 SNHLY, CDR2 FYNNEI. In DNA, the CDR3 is TGTGCCAGCAGTCCCCGGACCGGGACAGGGTTGGTCAATGAGCAGTTCTTC. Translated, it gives CASSPRTGTGLVNEQFF.

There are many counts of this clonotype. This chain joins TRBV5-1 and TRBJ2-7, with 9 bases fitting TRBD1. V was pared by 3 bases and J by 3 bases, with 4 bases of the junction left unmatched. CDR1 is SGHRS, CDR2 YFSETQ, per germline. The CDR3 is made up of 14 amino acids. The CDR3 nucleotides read TGCGCCAGCAGCTCGACAGGGGGGAGCTACGAGCAGTACTTC. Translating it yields CASSSTGGSYEQYF.